The rows below give T cell receptor beta chains drawn from one sample of a study of blood T cell repertoires in COVID-19. Measured with immunoSEQ multiplex PCR; TCRdb has only the in-frame clones, and not every one. The sample shows 90,000 to 100,000 clones, about 86% of them seen only once. Sample: peripheral blood. The receptors originated from an elderly man with acute or convalescent COVID-19. Both conserved end residues are part of each CDR3. D genes are given only for firm matches. Rows may omit the clone size; those that give it use once, few, many or a size class.

TRBV6-5	14	once	TRBD1	TRBJ2-2	CASSNRGRTGELFF	TGTGCCAGCAGTAACAGGGGGCGCACCGGGGAGCTGTTTTTT
TRBV27	15	.	.	TRBJ2-1	CASSLIAGSYNEQFF	TGTGCCAGCAGTTTAATAGCTGGGTCCTACAATGAGCAGTTCTTC
TRBV30	16	.	TRBD2	TRBJ2-3	CAWRSGTSGFTDTQYF	TGTGCCTGGAGATCCGGGACTAGCGGCTTCACAGATACGCAGTATTTT
TRBV2	15	.	TRBD1	TRBJ1-1	CASQAPGQGRTEAFF	TGTGCCAGTCAGGCGCCGGGACAGGGCCGTACTGAAGCTTTCTTT
TRBV3-1/TRBV3-2	17	once	TRBD1	TRBJ1-3	CASSPGTGRSPGNTIYF	TGTGCCAGCAGCCCCGGGACAGGGAGGAGCCCTGGAAACACCATATATTTT
TRBV2	15	.	.	TRBJ1-6	CASSEVRAANSPLHF	TGTGCCAGCAGTGAAGTGAGGGCAGCCAATTCACCCCTCCACTTT
TRBV5-1	13	.	TRBD2	TRBJ2-1	CASSTGGPYEQFF	TGCGCCAGCAGTACGGGAGGGCCCTATGAGCAGTTCTTC
TRBV6-5	15	.	TRBD2	TRBJ2-1	CASSFWTSGHNEQFF	TGTGCCAGCAGTTTCTGGACTAGCGGCCACAATGAGCAGTTCTTC
TRBV19	14	.	TRBD1	TRBJ1-5	CASSDRGYNQPQHF	TGTGCCAGTAGTGACAGGGGTTACAATCAGCCCCAGCATTTT
TRBV6-5	14	.	.	TRBJ1-1	CATTDGRRNTEAFF	TGTGCCACCACAGACGGGAGGCGGAACACTGAAGCTTTCTTT
TRBV27	15	.	.	TRBJ2-3	CASSLFARGTDTQYF	TGTGCCAGCAGTTTATTCGCGCGTGGCACAGATACGCAGTATTTT
TRBV12-3/TRBV12-4	9	.	.	TRBJ2-1	CASGQTQFF	TGTGCCAGCGGGCAGACGCAGTTCTTC
TRBV28	13	.	.	TRBJ1-2	CASSFGDNYGYTF	TGTGCCAGCAGTTTCGGGGATAACTATGGCTACACCTTC
TRBV7-9	15	once	.	TRBJ1-6	CASSRTGTSDSPLHF	TGTGCCAGCAGCCGTACCGGGACTAGCGATTCACCCCTCCACTTT
TRBV11-2	16	once	TRBD1	TRBJ2-7	CASSPNGGQGSYEQYF	TGTGCCAGCAGCCCAAATGGGGGACAGGGGTCCTACGAGCAGTACTTC
TRBV27	14	.	TRBD1	TRBJ1-6	CASSPGQGNSPLHF	TGTGCCAGCAGCCCGGGACAGGGGAATTCACCCCTCCACTTT
TRBV28	10	.	.	TRBJ2-1	CASSLSEQFF	TGTGCCAGCAGTTTGAGTGAGCAGTTCTTC
TRBV28	14	once	.	TRBJ2-7	CASRPRGTSYEQYF	TGTGCCAGCAGGCCTCGAGGCACCTCCTACGAGCAGTACTTC
TRBV30	14	.	TRBD1	TRBJ2-2	CAWRRTGNTGELFF	TGTGCCTGGAGAAGGACAGGGAACACCGGGGAGCTGTTTTTT
TRBV6-6	16	.	.	TRBJ1-5	CASSYSDSPSNQPQHF	TGTGCCAGCAGTTACTCGGACAGTCCGAGCAATCAGCCCCAGCATTTT
TRBV27	17	.	.	TRBJ2-3	CASSRGLKGRLMDTQYF	TGTGCCAGCAGTCGAGGACTAAAAGGGCGGCTAATGGATACGCAGTATTTT
TRBV19	17	.	TRBD1	TRBJ2-7	CASSIRSTGTGPYEQYF	TGTGCCAGTAGTATTAGGTCCACCGGGACAGGACCCTACGAGCAGTACTTC
TRBV7-3	13	.	.	TRBJ2-1	CASSPRRNNEQFF	TGTGCCAGCAGCCCCCGTAGAAACAATGAGCAGTTCTTC
TRBV15	16	.	TRBD1	TRBJ1-5	CATSREGTGGHQPQHF	TGTGCCACCAGCAGAGAGGGCACAGGGGGCCATCAGCCCCAGCATTTT
TRBV6-5	15	.	.	TRBJ1-5	CASEVVSYSNQPQHF	TGTGCCAGCGAGGTGGTAAGTTATAGCAATCAGCCCCAGCATTTT
TRBV7-2	12	.	.	TRBJ2-1	CASSLMGGEQFF	TGTGCCAGCAGCTTGATGGGGGGTGAGCAGTTCTTC